This note documents a single TCR beta chain sequence. At least ten counts were recorded for this clonotype. The antigen it binds to is not known. No quality values exist for individual bases; no much larger clone is one base distant. The data stem from a study of molecular identifiers for immune sequencing clone quantification (dated by TCRdb to the late 2010s). With respect to the entire study: For a replicate experiment, the RNA from either 20,000 or 100,000 naive CD8 T cells was divided into five aliquots, and four of those aliquots went on to sequencing. CD8 T cells were used in a methods study to benchmark molecular-identifier clustering-based TCR repertoire sequencing (MIDCIRS) and TCR RNA copy counting.

Library preparation employed PCR. Sequenced on an Illumina HiSeq 4000. Bulk TCR libraries were generated as previously described, with the TCR primers listed in Table S5 used. Purification of total RNA was performed with the Qiagen AllPrep DNA/RNA kit. Before any analysis, reads coming from multiple sequencing runs of the same library were combined into one pool. Per the source publication's procedure: Reads were retained only if an exact TCR constant sequence was present, and the retained reads were trimmed to 150 nt and grouped according to their 12-nt molecular barcodes. Within each barcode group, reads were sub-clustered at a 15% Levenshtein threshold, and quality-weighted consensus sequences were built per RNA molecule. Non-functional sequences were removed, as were lower-count sequences one edit away from another. On the basis of fitting two negative binomial distributions, barcode sub-clusters with fewer than 20% of the maximum read count were discarded. The public reads were reanalyzed by TCRdb: fastp trimming at Q25, MiXCR alignment, in-frame beta chains only. Here each entry gathers all rows of one CDR3 protein and keeps the most common genes and DNA. The V and J calls here are based on TCRdb, not the publication. This sample comprises roughly 86,000 distinct CDR3 sequences, around 19% of them detected only once. The ten largest clones take up about 0.85% of the sample.

Libraries of naive CD8 T cells were generated from about 19,000 to 1,100,000 sorted cells, with 10%, 30% or 50% of the purified RNA used. Naive CD8 T cells were FACS-sorted as CD8+CD4-CCR7+CD45RA+ on a BD FACSAria II into RLT Plus buffer. Detection sensitivity was tested by spiking Jurkat RNA equal to roughly 9 TCR copies' worth into samples containing about 17,000-1,000,000 naive CD8 T cells. Enrichment of CD8 T cells was done with RosetteSep CD8+ T Cell Enrichment Cocktail plus Ficoll-Paque, and ACK red cell lysis came afterward. On the study overall, not on this receptor specifically: Modeling indicated around 3.2 TCR RNA copies recovered per cell, compared with 9 to 10 by digital PCR, which implies a capture efficiency of about 27%. Spiked-in Jurkat TCR RNA equivalent to a single cell was reported to be detectable even among 980,000 or so naive CD8 T cells. The naive libraries included spiked-in Jurkat TCR RNA (over nine copies' worth), and this RNA is not part of the donor repertoire. When barcode sub-clustering was omitted, TCR diversity was inflated by chimeric consensus sequences, with chimeras reaching as high as 47%. In CMV-specific effector cells, over 98% of molecules were held by clones above 20 RNA copies, whereas under 1% of molecules were held by such clones in naive cells. The sizes of highly expanded clones could end up underestimated when identical TCR molecules share a barcode.

The V and J ends are trimmed by 0 bases and 7 bases, leaving 13 bases between them. In the germline V gene, CDR1 corresponds to LGHNA and CDR2 to YSLEER. From the cysteine up to the phenylalanine, the CDR3 has a length of 14 residues. The CDR3 DNA has 42 bases and is translated from base 1. The sequence is built from TRBV4-3 and TRBJ2-7; the D gene is perhaps TRBD1, from 5 matching bases. The sequence came from a human donor in good health. Some libraries in this study had Jurkat cell RNA spiked in. Sequenced input: naive CD8+ T cells from blood, with Jurkat cell RNA spiked in. What this sample's cell subset or site label stands for: FACS-sorted CD8+CD4-CCR7+CD45RA+ naive T cells. The CDR3 here reads CASSQDQGAWEQYF. The DNA is TGCGCCAGCAGCCAAGATCAAGGGGCGTGGGAGCAGTACTTC.